What follows are 7 T cell receptor beta chains derived from one specimen sequenced in a study of blood T cell repertoires in COVID-19. The assay was immunoSEQ multiplex PCR, and TCRdb's table has in-frame clones only and misses some. The repertoire holds fewer than 300,000 clones, with roughly 92% as singletons. The sequenced sample consisted of peripheral blood. These receptors were obtained from a woman in her 30s with COVID-19, enrolled during active disease.

The genes are TRBV19 and TRBJ2-2; D unclear. The germline CDR1 and CDR2 sequences are LNHDA and SQIVND (reference sequence). The length of the CDR3 is 13 residues. Trimming removed 5 bases from V and 5 bases from J, with 9 bases in between. CDR3 DNA sequence: TGTGCCAGTAGTGGGCCAGGTACCGGGGAGCTGTTTTTT. Its translation is CASSGPGTGELFF.

This chain uses TRBV7-7 with TRBJ2-3, with 7 bases identical to TRBD2. V lost 2 bases, J lost 4 bases, and 6 bases stayed unmatched. This CDR3 has 15 amino acids. CDR1 and CDR2 (germline): SSHAT, FNYEAQ (reference sequence). CDR3 in amino acids: CASSLLGGRADTQYF. Here the CDR3 DNA reads TGTGCCAGCAGCTTACTGGGAGGGAGGGCAGATACGCAGTATTTT.

The rearrangement joins TRBV28 to TRBJ2-7; TRBD1 aligns across 8 bases. With V trimmed by 10 bases and J by 2 bases, 10 bases remained unmatched. Germline V gene lookup returns CDR1 MDHEN and CDR2 SYDVKM. The CDR3 consists of 14 residues. In DNA, the CDR3 is TGTGCCACCCAGAGAACACAGGGGGCCTACGAGCAGTACTTC. This codes for CATQRTQGAYEQYF.

The V call is TRBV11-2, the J call TRBJ1-1, with D hard to call. Looked up from germline, CDR1 is SGHAT and CDR2 is FQNNGV. Trimming took 1 base from V and 4 from J, leaving 13 bases between them. This CDR3 contains 15 residues. This CDR3 reads CASSLGFGVVTEAFF. The CDR3 nucleotides are TGTGCCAGCAGCTTAGGTTTCGGGGTAGTCACTGAAGCTTTCTTT.

The chain uses TRBV2 and TRBJ1-3; 9 nucleotides match TRBD1. The V segment lost 6 bases and the J segment 2 bases; nucleotides outside the gene matches: 2. The CDR3 loop spans 14 amino acids. Germline values: CDR1 SNHLY, CDR2 FYNNEI. CDR3 coding DNA: TGTGCCAGCAGGCGGACAGGGGCTGGAAACACCATATATTTT. Translation gives CASRRTGAGNTIYF.

This sequence joins TRBV4-2 and TRBJ2-7; perhaps TRBD1 as D (6 bases). V was cut by 3 bases and J by 1 base, with 16 bases left in between. CDR3 length: 16 residues. From germline, CDR1 is LGHNA and CDR2 YNFKEQ. CDR3 DNA sequence: TGTGCCAGCAGCCAGATAGTACAGGGTGAGTCCTACGAGCAGTACTTC. It yields the protein CASSQIVQGESYEQYF.

This sequence joins TRBV7-2 and TRBJ2-1; 7 bases map to TRBD2. After removal of 4 bases from V and 4 bases from J, the junction contained 10 bases not matched to a gene. Looked up from germline, CDR1 is SGHTA and CDR2 is FQGNSA. This CDR3 region has 16 residues. CDR3 in amino acids: CASSYRGVSSYNEQFF. CDR3 bases: TGTGCCAGCAGCTACCGGGGGGTTTCGAGTTACAATGAGCAGTTCTTC. Combining the CDR3 with reference TRBV7-2 and TRBJ2-1 gives the whole variable domain GAGVSQSPSNKVTEKGKDVELRCDPISGHTALYWYRQSLGQGLEFLIYFQGNSAPDKSGLPSDRFSAERTGGSVSTLTIQRTQQEDSAVYLCASSYRGVSSYNEQFFGPGTRLTVL.